These 21 T cell receptor beta chains were sequenced from one sample in a study of blood T cell repertoires in COVID-19 (dated by TCRdb to the early 2020s). Libraries were made using the immunoSEQ multiplex PCR assay. Not all clones reach the TCRdb copy of this immuneACCESS table, which keeps in-frame sequences only. Checked studies attribute under half of the gap to unresolved V genes and leave the rest unexplained. For this sample the table gives 45,000 to 60,000 clones, of which around 84% were detected only once. Roughly 6.7% of the sample lies in the top ten. Sequences were obtained from peripheral blood. The receptors were gathered from a human donor with active COVID-19. The donor label of this sample is uncertain.

This chain links TRBV2 with TRBJ2-6, with D possibly being TRBD1 (6 bases). The V end lost 5 bases, the J end lost 4 bases, and 15 bases lay between the germline ends. The CDR3 consists of 16 residues. Germline CDR1 is SNHLY and CDR2 is FYNNEI. The CDR3 reads CASSLQGRGGANVLTF. The DNA for the CDR3 is TGTGCCAGCAGTTTACAGGGTCGCGGCGGGGCCAACGTCCTGACTTTC.

The rearrangement uses TRBV6-2 or TRBV6-3 and TRBJ2-7, with 7 bases matching TRBD2. The CDR3 sequence is 12 residues long. Germline values: CDR1 MNHEY, CDR2 SVGEGT. The V and J ends lost 2 bases and 6 bases, in that order; junction bases with no gene match: 1. The DNA for the CDR3 is TGTGCCAGCAGTTACCCGGGGGGCGAGCAGTACTTC. Encoded protein: CASSYPGGEQYF.

The rearrangement links TRBV5-1 to TRBJ1-4, with TRBD1 matching over 7 bases. Germline CDR1 and CDR2: SGHRS and YFSETQ. V shed 3 bases and J 8 bases; nucleotides not matched to a gene: 7. The CDR3 has 14 amino acids. CDR3 in amino acids: CASSWDSPHEKLFF. In DNA, the CDR3 is TGCGCCAGCAGCTGGGACAGTCCCCACGAAAAACTGTTTTTT.

The rearrangement joins TRBV7-2 to TRBJ2-7, with D unclear. Trimming left V 6 bases short and J 3 bases short, with 6 bases between. This CDR3 region has 11 residues. The germline V gene encodes CDR1 SGHTA and CDR2 FQGNSA. The CDR3 coding sequence is TGTGCCAGCAGACAATTCTACGAGCAGTACTTC. Protein: CASRQFYEQYF. Full variable domain (rest looked up from reference TRBV7-2 and TRBJ2-7): GAGVSQSPSNKVTEKGKDVELRCDPISGHTALYWYRQSLGQGLEFLIYFQGNSAPDKSGLPSDRFSAERTGGSVSTLTIQRTQQEDSAVYLCASRQFYEQYFGPGTRLTVT.

CDR3 amino acids: CASSQGVSGNINEQFF. In DNA, the CDR3 is TGTGCCAGCAGCCAAGGGGTTAGCGGAAATATCAATGAGCAGTTCTTC. The rearrangement uses TRBV3-1 (or the pseudogene TRBV3-2) and TRBJ2-1; possibly TRBD2 for D (6 bases). CDR1 is LGHDT, CDR2 YNNKEL, per germline (reference sequence). CDR3 length equals 16 residues. Deletions cut 1 base from V and 6 bases from J, with 16 bases between.

V is TRBV11-1 and J is TRBJ1-2, with D maybe TRBD1 (6 bases). V shed 5 bases and J shed 7 bases, with 17 bases lying between them. The CDR3 length is 14 residues. Per the germline V gene, CDR1 is SGHAT and CDR2 is FQDESV (reference sequence). The CDR3 reads CASSPGARGVGYTF. The CDR3, as DNA: TGTGCCAGCAGCCCAGGGGCCAGGGGAGTTGGCTACACCTTC.

The chain is built from TRBV19 and TRBJ2-3; 13 bases align to TRBD2. The ends lost 5 bases at V and 1 base at J; junction bases unmatched: 6. There are 17 residues in the CDR3. CDR1 is LNHDA and CDR2 is SQIVND in the germline V gene (reference sequence). CDR3 sequence (DNA): TGTGCCAGTAGTTGGACTAGCGGGGGTAGGGGCACAGATACGCAGTATTTT. Translated, it gives CASSWTSGGRGTDTQYF.

V is TRBV28 and J is TRBJ2-7; D is ambiguous. CDR3 size: 12 residues. Germline-derived CDR1 and CDR2 are MDHEN and SYDVKM. Trimming shortened V by 6 bases and J by 2 bases, and 8 bases separated the two germline ends. In DNA form, the CDR3 reads TGTGCCAGCAGGCCCAACACCTACGAGCAGTACTTC. Translation: CASRPNTYEQYF.

The J gene is TRBJ2-7, the V gene TRBV10-3; 9 bases fit TRBD2. CDR1 and CDR2 (germline): ENHRY, SYGVKD. J was trimmed by 12 bases and V by 1 base; bases with no gene match: 16. CDR3 length equals 16 residues. The CDR3 DNA follows: TGTGCCATCAGTGAGTTACCCCTGGGAATAGCGGGAGACCCGTACTTC. It encodes CAISELPLGIAGDPYF.

Regarding this clone: This CDR3 is also generated by other DNA sequences in the sample. The rearrangement joins TRBV19 to TRBJ2-2, with 8 bases aligning to TRBD2. The J segment lost 5 bases and the V segment lost 0 bases, leaving 5 bases of the junction unmatched. CDR3 length: 16 amino acids. CDR1 is LNHDA, CDR2 SQIVND, per germline (reference sequence). In nucleotides, the CDR3 is TGTGCCAGTAGTATAGATCCGGGGGGGCCGACCGGGGAGCTGTTTTTT. Translation: CASSIDPGGPTGELFF.

This sequence joins TRBV11-2 and TRBJ2-2, with TRBD1 matching over 7 bases. The CDR3 is made up of 14 amino acids. Germline CDR1 is SGHAT and CDR2 is FQNNGV. V lost 5 bases and J lost 4; bases outside the gene matches: 4. CDR3 protein: CASSQGQRTGELFF. The CDR3 region has the DNA TGTGCCAGCAGCCAGGGACAGCGCACCGGGGAGCTGTTTTTT.

The rearrangement links TRBV27 to TRBJ2-7; TRBD2 aligns across 9 bases. The CDR3 contains 15 residues. V lost 2 bases to trimming and J lost 6 bases; unmatched junction nucleotides: 8. The germline CDR1 and CDR2 sequences are MNHEY and SMNVEV (reference sequence). CDR3 sequence reads: CASSLGASGNGEQYF. The CDR3 region has the DNA TGTGCCAGCAGTTTAGGTGCTAGCGGGAATGGCGAGCAGTACTTC.

The chain carries TRBV7-2 and TRBJ2-7; D remains unclear. CDR3 length: 14 residues. CDR1 SGHTA and CDR2 FQGNSA come from the germline V gene. The V end lost 1 base, the J end lost 1 base, and 8 bases lay between the germline ends. The CDR3 region is CASSLEFSSYEQYF. The DNA for the CDR3 is TGTGCCAGCAGCTTAGAATTTAGTTCCTACGAGCAGTACTTC.

The chain is built from TRBV7-9 and TRBJ2-1; D perhaps matches TRBD1 (7 bases). CDR3 length equals 12 residues. V was clipped by 6 bases and J by 15 bases, with 18 bases between them. The germline gives CDR1 SEHNR, CDR2 FQNEAQ (reference sequence). CDR3 in amino acids: CASSFGGTALFF. The CDR3 region has the DNA TGTGCCAGCAGTTTTGGGGGGACAGCTTTGTTCTTC.

This rearrangement joins TRBV29-1 to TRBJ2-7; the match to TRBD1 covers 10 bases. Per the germline V gene, CDR1 is SQVTM and CDR2 is ANQGSEA. The J segment lost 2 bases and the V segment lost 6 bases, leaving 7 bases of the junction unmatched. The CDR3 extends over 14 amino acids. CDR3 DNA: TGCAGCGTCGGGGGGACAGGGGCGACCTACGAGCAGTACTTC. It is translated as CSVGGTGATYEQYF.

The chain is built from TRBV7-9 and TRBJ1-6; D might be TRBD1 (5 bases). Trimming removed 2 bases at V and 8 bases at J, with 13 bases between. The CDR3 sequence is 15 residues long. CDR1 is SEHNR and CDR2 is FQNEAQ in the germline V gene (reference sequence). The CDR3 region has the DNA TGTGCCAGCAGCTTAAGGGGTCAGGGCGATTCACCCCTCCACTTT. Translated, it gives CASSLRGQGDSPLHF. The whole variable domain, remainder taken from reference TRBV7-9 and TRBJ1-6, is DTGVSQNPRHKITKRGQNVTFRCDPISEHNRLYWYRQTLGQGPEFLTYFQNEAQLEKSRLLSDRFSAERPKGSFSTLEIQRTEQGDSAMYLCASSLRGQGDSPLHFGNGTRLTVT.

This clone was found a few times. V gene TRBV7-9 combines with J gene TRBJ2-1, with 11 bases that match TRBD1. Germline CDR1 is SEHNR and CDR2 is FQNEAQ (reference sequence). Trimming at V came to 4 bases and at J to 2 bases, leaving 4 bases not matched to a gene. The CDR3 has 16 amino acids. CDR3 region: CASSSRDRGAYNEQFF. The CDR3 bases are TGTGCCAGCAGCTCCCGGGACAGGGGGGCCTACAATGAGCAGTTCTTC.

V and J are TRBV5-4 and TRBJ1-3; D might be TRBD1 (5 bases). With 5 bases removed from V and 1 base from J, the gap between germline ends came to 19 bases. This CDR3 has 17 amino acids. CDR1 and CDR2 from the germline V gene are SGHNT and YYREEE (reference sequence). The chain's CDR3 is CASSPAGGLRSGNTIYF. The DNA of the CDR3 is TGTGCCAGCAGTCCCGCCGGGGGACTTCGATCTGGAAACACCATATATTTT. Supplemented by reference TRBV5-4 and TRBJ1-3, the full variable domain reads ETGVTQSPTHLIKTRGQQVTLRCSSQSGHNTVSWYQQALGQGPQFIFQYYREEENGRGNFPPRFSGLQFPNYSSELNVNALELDDSALYLCASSPAGGLRSGNTIYFGEGSWLTVV.

The rearrangement uses TRBV18 and TRBJ2-2; 7 positions match TRBD1. Germline CDR1 and CDR2: KGHSH and LQKENI. The CDR3 has 14 amino acids. With V trimmed by 5 bases and J by 3 bases, 3 bases remained unmatched. The CDR3 DNA sequence: TGTGCCAGCTCAAAGGGGGCGGACACCGGGGAGCTGTTTTTT. Its protein product is CASSKGADTGELFF.

This clone was detected a few times. V is TRBV7-9 and J is TRBJ2-1; maybe TRBD1 (6 bases). This CDR3 contains 15 residues. CDR1 is SEHNR and CDR2 is FQNEAQ in the germline V gene (reference sequence). With 3 bases removed from V and 0 bases from J, the gap between germline ends came to 9 bases. The CDR3 here is CASSLGDISYNEQFF. The CDR3 DNA is TGTGCCAGCAGCTTGGGGGACATCTCCTACAATGAGCAGTTCTTC.

This sequence joins TRBV5-1 and TRBJ2-5, with 8 positions matching TRBD1. The J segment lost 4 bases and the V segment lost 2 bases, leaving 7 bases of the junction unmatched. Germline V gene lookup returns CDR1 SGHRS and CDR2 YFSETQ. This CDR3 comprises 15 residues. The CDR3 sequence is CASSLQGGGGETQYF. In nucleotides, the CDR3 is TGCGCCAGCAGCTTACAGGGGGGCGGCGGAGAGACCCAGTACTTC.